Each of the 30 T cell receptor beta chains below was sequenced from the same sample in a study of blood T cell repertoires in COVID-19. Here immunoSEQ multiplex PCR was the method, and the copy in TCRdb shows in-frame clones only, minus some. The sample holds 150,000 to 200,000 clones, 70% to 85% seen once. The material sequenced was peripheral blood. The receptors shown here come from a woman at least 80 years old with acute or convalescent COVID-19.

The rearrangement links TRBV6-1 to TRBJ1-1; D perhaps matches TRBD1 (5 bases). The CDR3 length is 14 residues. V was shortened by 2 bases and J by 3 bases, with 10 bases between the two germline ends. CDR1 is MNHNS and CDR2 is SASEGT in the germline V gene. In nucleotides, the CDR3 is TGTGCCAGCAGTGAACGAGGAGGGGACACTGAAGCTTTCTTT. Its protein product is CASSERGGDTEAFF.

The chain links TRBV21-1 to TRBJ1-5; TRBD1 reflects the table's D call only, with no check against the DNA. TRBV21-1 corresponds to a pseudogene. CDR3 length: 18 amino acids. Here the CDR3 reads CASSVRTSDTLSNQPQHF. CDR3 DNA: TGTGCCAGCAGCGTTCGGACCTCGGACACACTTAGCAATCAGCCCCAGCATTTT.

The chain couples TRBV6-5 to TRBJ2-1, with a possible D match to TRBD1 (6 bases). Trimming shortened V by 6 bases and J by 4 bases, and 13 bases separated the two germline ends. CDR1 and CDR2 (germline): MNHEY, SVGAGI. This CDR3 region has 14 residues. The DNA of the CDR3 is TGTGCCAGCAGCGGAATGGGACAATACAATGAGCAGTTCTTC. Protein: CASSGMGQYNEQFF.

This rearrangement joins TRBV7-2 to TRBJ1-4; the D is unclear. Deletions cut 3 bases from V and 0 bases from J, with 5 bases between. Germline V gene lookup returns CDR1 SGHTA and CDR2 FQGNSA. This CDR3 comprises 14 residues. CDR3 in amino acids: CASSFITTNEKLFF. The DNA of the CDR3 is TGTGCCAGCAGCTTTATTACAACTAATGAAAAACTGTTTTTT. The entire variable domain, with the rest obtained from reference TRBV7-2 and TRBJ1-4, is as follows: GAGVSQSPSNKVTEKGKDVELRCDPISGHTALYWYRQSLGQGLEFLIYFQGNSAPDKSGLPSDRFSAERTGGSVSTLTIQRTQQEDSAVYLCASSFITTNEKLFFGSGTQLSVL.

The chain links TRBV3-1 (or the pseudogene TRBV3-2) to TRBJ2-3; D remains ambiguous. V dropped 0 bases and J dropped 1 base, with 8 bases sitting between them. The CDR3 runs to 15 residues. Looked up from germline, CDR1 is LGHDT and CDR2 is YNNKEL (reference sequence). CDR3 bases: TGTGCCAGCAGCCAAGACGAGATACGCACAGATACGCAGTATTTT. This encodes CASSQDEIRTDTQYF.

The rearrangement joins TRBV19 to TRBJ1-4; no firm D call. The CDR3 consists of 13 residues. CDR1 LNHDA and CDR2 SQIVND come from the germline V gene (reference sequence). Trimming removed 2 bases from V and 4 bases from J, with 5 bases in between. The CDR3 coding sequence is TGTGCCAGTAGTATAATCAATAATGAAAAACTGTTTTTT. Translated, it gives CASSIINNEKLFF.

CDR3: CASSRHTGSPETQYF. The CDR3 DNA sequence: TGTGCCAGCAGCCGACATACAGGGTCCCCAGAGACCCAGTACTTC. The gene calls are TRBV3-1 (or the pseudogene TRBV3-2) and TRBJ2-5, with a weak D call TRBD1 (6 bases). V was shortened by 4 bases and J by 4 bases, with 16 bases between the two germline ends. Looked up from germline, CDR1 is LGHDT and CDR2 is YNNKEL (reference sequence). This CDR3 region has 15 residues.

This chain connects TRBV1 to TRBJ2-1; the tabulated D call, TRBD2, remains unverified against the DNA. TRBV1 is described as a pseudogene. CDR3 size: 16 residues. The CDR3 nucleotides are TGCACCAGCAGCCGAACTTTAGCGGGAGGGCCAACTGAGCAGTTCTTC. Amino acid sequence: CTSSRTLAGGPTEQFF.

The chain is built from TRBV7-2 and TRBJ2-3; 7 bases align to TRBD2. Trimming took 7 bases from V and 0 from J; bases not matched to a gene: 16. This CDR3 contains 18 residues. Germline CDR1 is SGHTA and CDR2 is FQGNSA. The DNA of the CDR3 is TGTGCCAGCACCTATTCTAAATCGGCTAGCGGTAGCACAGATACGCAGTATTTT. This sequence encodes CASTYSKSASGSTDTQYF. Drawing the rest from reference TRBV7-2 and TRBJ2-3, the complete variable domain is GAGVSQSPSNKVTEKGKDVELRCDPISGHTALYWYRQSLGQGLEFLIYFQGNSAPDKSGLPSDRFSAERTGGSVSTLTIQRTQQEDSAVYLCASTYSKSASGSTDTQYFGPGTRLTVL.

The V gene is TRBV30, the J gene TRBJ1-6; no clear D. CDR1 and CDR2 from the germline V gene are GTSNPN and SVGIG (reference sequence). The V end was cut by 5 bases, the J end by 0 bases, with 11 bases between. The CDR3 consists of 15 residues. Here the CDR3 reads CAWCAGSSYNSPLHF. In nucleotides, the CDR3 is TGTGCCTGGTGCGCCGGGAGCTCCTATAATTCACCCCTCCACTTT.

V usage is TRBV5-6 and J usage is TRBJ1-1; D perhaps matches TRBD1 (5 bases). Trimming cost V 0 bases and J 5 bases, with 8 bases left between them. Germline V gives CDR1 SGHDT, CDR2 YYEEEE. This CDR3 region has 13 residues. DNA of the CDR3: TGTGCCAGCAGCTTGGAACGGGGGACTGAAGCTTTCTTT. It translates to CASSLERGTEAFF.

The genes are TRBV2 and TRBJ2-1; 7 nucleotides agree with TRBD2. Trimming at V came to 6 bases and at J to 10 bases, leaving 15 bases not matched to a gene. The CDR3 sequence is 15 residues long. Germline CDR1 is SNHLY and CDR2 is FYNNEI. As DNA, the CDR3 is TGTGCCAGCAGCCGACAGCGGGGAGGGTTTAACGAGCAGTTCTTC. Translation: CASSRQRGGFNEQFF.

J is TRBJ1-2 and V is TRBV6-2 or TRBV6-3; D remains unclear. The CDR3 runs 15 residues. Germline CDR1 reads MNHEY; CDR2 reads SVGEGT. Trimming took 7 bases from V and 4 from J, leaving 19 bases between them. The CDR3 loop is CASTPRSSTFYGYTF. The CDR3 coding sequence is TGTGCCAGCACCCCCAGGTCCAGCACCTTCTATGGCTACACCTTC.

This chain's CDR3 is CASRTSPGQGNTEAFF. In DNA, the CDR3 is TGCGCCAGCAGGACCAGCCCGGGACAGGGGAACACTGAAGCTTTCTTT. The chain employs TRBV5-1 and TRBJ1-1, with 9 nucleotides matching TRBD1. CDR3 length equals 16 residues. The ends lost 5 bases at V and 1 base at J; junction bases unmatched: 9. Germline V CDR1 and CDR2: SGHRS, YFSETQ.

This sequence joins TRBV9 and TRBJ1-3, with D possibly TRBD1 on 5 matching bases. CDR1 SGDLS and CDR2 YYNGEE come from the germline V gene. The CDR3 has 20 amino acids. V was shortened by 3 bases and J by 0 bases, with 25 bases between the two germline ends. The CDR3 bases are TGTGCCAGCAGCGCAGCTTGGGTGGGGGGTTCTGGGCTCTCTGGAAACACCATATATTTT. This gives the protein CASSAAWVGGSGLSGNTIYF.

The gene calls are TRBV5-1 and TRBJ2-1; TRBD1 aligns across 8 bases. This CDR3 has 13 residues. V shed 4 bases and J 7 bases; nucleotides not matched to a gene: 4. Germline CDR1 reads SGHRS; CDR2 reads YFSETQ. CDR3 in DNA: TGCGCCAGCAGCATGGACAGGGCTAATGAGCAGTTCTTC. This sequence encodes CASSMDRANEQFF.

The V call is TRBV5-1, the J call TRBJ2-1; possible D gene TRBD1, 6 bases. Trimming removed 4 bases at V and 1 base at J, with 21 bases between. Germline V gives CDR1 SGHRS, CDR2 YFSETQ. The CDR3 has 18 amino acids. The CDR3 bases are TGCGCCAGCAGCCATGGACAGCGGCTCCTGGGTTCCTACAATGAGCAGTTCTTC. This codes for CASSHGQRLLGSYNEQFF.

V gene TRBV6-2 or TRBV6-3 combines with J gene TRBJ1-1; D may be TRBD1 (6 bases). Trimming cost V 4 bases and J 7 bases, with 31 bases left between them. Germline V gene data show CDR1 as MNHEY and CDR2 as SVGEGT. The CDR3 contains 19 residues. CDR3 in amino acids: CASSSPTGTPRIYRREAFF. CDR3 coding DNA: TGTGCCAGCAGTTCTCCGACCGGGACACCTCGGATATATCGCCGTGAAGCTTTCTTT.

This rearrangement joins TRBV4-3 to TRBJ2-5; 7 nucleotides agree with TRBD1. This CDR3 region has 15 residues. Germline V gives CDR1 LGHNA, CDR2 YSLEER. Trimming at V came to 1 base and at J to 5 bases, leaving 7 bases not matched to a gene. Written as DNA, the CDR3 is TGCGCCAGCAGCCAAGGGACAGGAGCACGGGAGACCCAGTACTTC. As protein: CASSQGTGARETQYF.

The chain recombines TRBV9 with TRBJ2-1, with unresolved D. The CDR3 sequence is 14 residues long. Germline V gene lookup returns CDR1 SGDLS and CDR2 YYNGEE. Trimming removed 2 bases from V and 0 bases from J, with 6 bases in between. CDR3 residues: CASSVSSSYNEQFF. In DNA, the CDR3 is TGTGCCAGCAGCGTGAGTAGCTCCTACAATGAGCAGTTCTTC.

The chain recombines TRBV3-1 (or the pseudogene TRBV3-2) with TRBJ2-1; 8 bases are a match to TRBD2. Germline V CDR1 and CDR2: LGHDT, YNNKEL (reference sequence). J lost 3 bases, V lost 0 bases, and 4 bases had no gene match. The CDR3 spans 16 residues. The CDR3 reads CASSQDGSGIYNEQFF. In nucleotides, the CDR3 is TGTGCCAGCAGCCAAGATGGTAGCGGGATCTACAATGAGCAGTTCTTC.

This chain joins TRBV5-1 and TRBJ2-3; 8 bases are shared with TRBD2. Trimming cost V 1 base and J 6 bases; bases outside gene matches: 13. This CDR3 is 17 amino acids long. From germline, CDR1 is SGHRS and CDR2 YFSETQ. CDR3 DNA sequence: TGCGCCAGCAGCTTGACTACAGGAGCGGGAGTCAGCGATACGCAGTATTTT. Translated: CASSLTTGAGVSDTQYF.

The chain uses TRBV2 and TRBJ2-1; 14 nucleotides align to TRBD2. The junction had 9 bases not matched to a gene; V was cut back by 5 bases and J by 9 bases. Germline CDR1 reads SNHLY; CDR2 reads FYNNEI. This CDR3 region has 16 residues. In DNA form, the CDR3 reads TGTGCCAGCAGTCCCCCGGGACTAGCGGGAGCGGCTGAGCAGTTCTTC. Translating gives CASSPPGLAGAAEQFF.

The rearrangement joins TRBV4-3 to TRBJ1-2; D ambiguous. Germline V gene sequence: CDR1 LGHNA, CDR2 YSLEER. The CDR3 totals 16 residues. V lost 6 bases to trimming and J lost 0 bases, with 17 bases between them. CDR3: CASSQRPGITNYGYTF. The CDR3 DNA reads TGCGCCAGCAGTCAGCGTCCGGGAATCACTAACTATGGCTACACCTTC.

The chain carries TRBV6-5 and TRBJ2-7, with a possible D match to TRBD1 (5 bases). The CDR3 length is 14 residues. V was cut by 2 bases and J by 4 bases, with 12 bases left in between. Germline V gene data show CDR1 as MNHEY and CDR2 as SVGAGI. CDR3 coding DNA: TGTGCCAGCAGTTACCCTAAGACAGAGTACGAGCAGTACTTC. Translating gives CASSYPKTEYEQYF.

This clone was observed a few times. This chain uses TRBV27 with TRBJ1-3; a possible D gene is TRBD1 (6 bases). Per the germline V gene, CDR1 is MNHEY and CDR2 is SMNVEV (reference sequence). The CDR3 totals 13 residues. The V and J ends lost 10 bases and 0 bases respectively, with 10 bases between them. The CDR3 loop is CATKDSSGNTIYF. The CDR3 DNA reads as TGTGCCACCAAGGACAGCTCTGGAAACACCATATATTTT.

This chain connects TRBV5-5 to TRBJ1-2, with D maybe TRBD1 (5 bases). The CDR3 has 15 amino acids. Per germline, CDR1 SGHKS and CDR2 YYEKEE (reference sequence). With 0 bases removed from V and 2 bases from J, the gap between germline ends came to 11 bases. In DNA form, the CDR3 reads TGTGCCAGCAGCTTGGCCGTGACAGAGAACTATGGCTACACCTTC. It codes for CASSLAVTENYGYTF.

This chain uses TRBV7-2 with TRBJ2-2, with D tentatively TRBD1 (7 bases). V gave up 4 bases and J gave up 6 bases, with 18 bases separating them. In germline, CDR1 is SGHTA, CDR2 FQGNSA. The CDR3 runs 16 residues. Here the CDR3 DNA reads TGTGCCAGCAGCTCCCTCAGGGGGGCTTTAGCCGGGGAGCTGTTTTTT. Its protein product is CASSSLRGALAGELFF.

The V and J genes are TRBV11-3 and TRBJ2-1, with D possibly being TRBD1 (6 bases). The V gene lost 5 bases and the J gene lost 5 bases, with 10 bases spanning the gap. This CDR3 comprises 13 residues. CDR1 is SGHNT and CDR2 is YENEEA in the germline V gene. CDR3 residues: CASSLHRDNEQFF. In DNA form, the CDR3 reads TGTGCCAGCAGCCTACACAGGGACAATGAGCAGTTCTTC. The complete variable domain, with remaining parts taken from reference TRBV11-3 and TRBJ2-1, reads EAGVVQSPRYKIIEKKQPVAFWCNPISGHNTLYWYLQNLGQGPELLIRYENEEAVDDSQLPKDRFSAERLKGVDSTLKIQPAELGDSAVYLCASSLHRDNEQFFGPGTRLTVL.

The J gene is TRBJ2-1, the V gene TRBV11-3; TRBD2 matches 13 bases. CDR3 length: 21 residues. V lost 0 bases, J lost 0 bases, and 11 bases stayed unmatched. Germline loops: CDR1 SGHNT, CDR2 YENEEA. CDR3: CASSLDLIGLAGVRSYNEQFF. CDR3 DNA: TGTGCCAGCAGCTTAGACTTAATAGGACTAGCGGGGGTTCGCTCCTACAATGAGCAGTTCTTC. Combining the CDR3 with reference TRBV11-3 and TRBJ2-1 gives the whole variable domain EAGVVQSPRYKIIEKKQPVAFWCNPISGHNTLYWYLQNLGQGPELLIRYENEEAVDDSQLPKDRFSAERLKGVDSTLKIQPAELGDSAVYLCASSLDLIGLAGVRSYNEQFFGPGTRLTVL.